A single sample is the source of the 27 T cell receptor beta chains below, sequenced in a study of T cell changes during pregnancy in multiple sclerosis. Assay used: immunoSEQ multiplex PCR; TCRdb lists only in-frame clones, some missing. The table shows about 48,000 clones, with 85% to 95% occurring only once. This material consisted of CD4+ T cells from peripheral blood mononuclear cells, taken in the second trimester of pregnancy. These receptors all come from a female donor in good health, enrolled as a control in a pregnancy study.

The chain links TRBV15 to TRBJ1-2; possible D gene TRBD1, 5 bases. The CDR3 extends over 12 amino acids. The V gene lost 8 bases and the J gene lost 0 bases, with 7 bases spanning the gap. Germline CDR1 is LNHNV and CDR2 is YYDKDF (reference sequence). The CDR3 sequence is CATSTANYGYTF. CDR3 in DNA: TGTGCCACCTCGACAGCTAACTATGGCTACACCTTC.

The chain carries TRBV5-4 and TRBJ2-5; TRBD1 matches at 9 bases. There are 16 residues in the CDR3. The germline gives CDR1 SGHNT, CDR2 YYREEE (reference sequence). Losses at the gene ends were 0 bases for V and 5 bases for J; bases not matched to a gene: 8. DNA of the CDR3: TGTGCCAGCAGCTTGGCTGGAGGGACAGGGTTGGAGACCCAGTACTTC. Its translation is CASSLAGGTGLETQYF.

J is TRBJ2-2 and V is TRBV29-1; 14 bases are shared with TRBD2. This CDR3 has 17 amino acids. The germline gives CDR1 SQVTM, CDR2 ANQGSEA. J was trimmed by 0 bases and V by 4 bases; bases with no gene match: 4. The CDR3 DNA is TGCAGCGTTGTAGGACTAGCGGGAGGACCGAACACCGGGGAGCTGTTTTTT. As protein: CSVVGLAGGPNTGELFF.

This clone has just a few counts. The genes are TRBV5-1 and TRBJ1-1; the D gene is possibly TRBD1 (5 bases). CDR3 length: 14 residues. In germline, CDR1 is SGHRS, CDR2 YFSETQ. V was pared by 1 base and J by 1 base, with 8 bases between. The CDR3 here is CASSLQGANTEAFF. CDR3 DNA sequence: TGCGCCAGCAGCTTGCAGGGCGCGAACACTGAAGCTTTCTTT. Looking up the rest from reference TRBV5-1 and TRBJ1-1 gives the full variable domain: KAGVTQTPRYLIKTRGQQVTLSCSPISGHRSVSWYQQTPGQGLQFLFEYFSETQRNKGNFPGRFSGRQFSNSRSEMNVSTLELGDSALYLCASSLQGANTEAFFGQGTRLTVV.

The V gene is TRBV25-1, the J gene TRBJ1-2; perhaps TRBD1 as D (5 bases). The ends were cut back, 4 bases at V and 1 base at J, with 10 bases in the middle. This CDR3 contains 14 residues. CDR1 is MGHDK, CDR2 SYGVNS, per germline. The CDR3 loop is CASSALQVNYGYTF. In DNA, the CDR3 is TGTGCCAGCAGTGCCCTACAGGTTAACTATGGCTACACCTTC.

CDR3: CASHLSGKVYEQYF. CDR3 bases: TGTGCCAGTCATTTGTCAGGGAAGGTCTACGAGCAGTACTTC. The chain uses TRBV11-2 and TRBJ2-7; D is possibly TRBD1 (5 bases). V dropped 9 bases and J dropped 3 bases, with 18 bases sitting between them. CDR1 is SGHAT, CDR2 FQNNGV, per germline. CDR3 size: 14 residues.

The chain recombines TRBV4-1 with TRBJ2-1; D may be TRBD2 (6 bases). Germline values: CDR1 MGHRA, CDR2 YSYEKL. V gave up 4 bases and J gave up 9 bases, with 19 bases separating them. CDR3 size: 15 residues. The CDR3 DNA reads as TGCGCCAGCAGCCTTGGACTATCCCCATTTTTTGAGCAGTTCTTC. Its protein is CASSLGLSPFFEQFF.

The chain has TRBV5-8 and TRBJ2-1; 9 nucleotides line up with TRBD2. The germline CDR1 and CDR2 sequences are SGHTS and YDEGEE. This CDR3 contains 16 residues. V shed 0 bases and J 7 bases; nucleotides not matched to a gene: 8. CDR3 coding DNA: TGTGCCAGCAGCTTGGATTGGCCGCGGGGGGGGAATGAGCAGTTCTTC. This gives the protein CASSLDWPRGGNEQFF.

For the CDR3, the DNA is TGCGCCAGCAGCTTGTACGGACAGGTGACCACTGAAGCTTTCTTT. Its translation: CASSLYGQVTTEAFF. The chain links TRBV5-1 to TRBJ1-1, with 7 bases aligning to TRBD1. The ends lost 1 base at V and 4 bases at J; junction bases unmatched: 7. Looked up from germline, CDR1 is SGHRS and CDR2 is YFSETQ. The CDR3 is 15 residues long.

This rearrangement joins TRBV9 to TRBJ1-2, with D possibly TRBD1 on 6 matching bases. The CDR3 runs 15 residues. The germline V and J ends were trimmed by 3 bases and 4 bases, with 16 bases remaining between them. In germline, CDR1 is SGDLS, CDR2 YYNGEE. The CDR3 DNA reads TGTGCCAGCAGCGCGAGTCCAGGGGCAAGCTATGGCTACACCTTC. Translating it yields CASSASPGASYGYTF. The variable domain in full, with the rest retrieved from reference TRBV9 and TRBJ1-2, is DSGVTQTPKHLITATGQRVTLRCSPRSGDLSVYWYQQSLDQGLQFLIQYYNGEERAKGNILERFSAQQFPDLHSELNLSSLELGDSALYFCASSASPGASYGYTFGSGTRLTVV.

The CDR3 DNA sequence: TGTGCCACCAGCAGAGGGACTAGAGCGGGTTACAATGAGCAGTTCTTC. Its protein is CATSRGTRAGYNEQFF. The chain couples TRBV15 to TRBJ2-1, with 7 bases lining up with TRBD2. Germline V gene sequence: CDR1 LNHNV, CDR2 YYDKDF (reference sequence). This CDR3 has 16 amino acids. V was clipped by 1 base and J by 4 bases; unmatched bases: 7.

The chain has TRBV6-1 and TRBJ2-7; D might be TRBD2 (6 bases). The V gene's germline CDR1 is MNHNS and CDR2 SASEGT. This CDR3 contains 13 residues. V lost 5 bases to trimming and J lost 1 base, with 9 bases between them. CDR3 sequence reads: CASSRDWSYEQYF. The CDR3 DNA is TGTGCCAGCAGTCGGGACTGGTCCTACGAGCAGTACTTC.

The rearrangement uses TRBV6-1 and TRBJ2-5; 10 bases fit TRBD2. The V gene's germline CDR1 is MNHNS and CDR2 SASEGT. V shed 7 bases, J shed 5 bases, and the junction held 10 bases outside the gene matches. This CDR3 comprises 15 residues. CDR3: CASNPKLAGTETQYF. As DNA, the CDR3 is TGTGCCAGCAACCCCAAACTAGCGGGGACGGAGACCCAGTACTTC.

V gene TRBV25-1 combines with J gene TRBJ1-2, with TRBD1 matching 9 bases. The V and J ends lost 7 bases and 7 bases, in that order; junction bases with no gene match: 10. The germline V gene encodes CDR1 MGHDK and CDR2 SYGVNS. This CDR3 region has 14 residues. The CDR3 DNA follows: TGTGCCAGCATGGTTGGACAGGGGCCCGGTGGCTACACCTTC. Translated: CASMVGQGPGGYTF.

This chain joins TRBV2 and TRBJ1-6, with a tentative D call TRBD1 (6 bases). V lost 2 bases and J lost 9, with 14 bases in between. The CDR3 is 15 amino acids. CDR1 SNHLY and CDR2 FYNNEI come from the germline V gene. In DNA, the CDR3 is TGTGCCAGCAGTGAACGGGGGGGCTCGGGTTCACCCCTCCACTTT. This sequence encodes CASSERGGSGSPLHF.

This clone was picked up one time. The V gene is TRBV18, the J gene TRBJ1-1; 8 positions agree with TRBD1. This CDR3 spans 12 amino acids. Per the germline V gene, CDR1 is KGHSH and CDR2 is LQKENI. J gave up 11 bases and V 6 bases, and 8 bases lay outside the gene matches. CDR3 loop: CASSPGTGWAFF. The CDR3 DNA reads as TGTGCCAGCTCCCCCGGGACAGGCTGGGCTTTCTTT. The whole variable domain, remainder taken from reference TRBV18 and TRBJ1-1, is NAGVMQNPRHLVRRRGQEARLRCSPMKGHSHVYWYRQLPEEGLKFMVYLQKENIIDESGMPKERFSAEFPKEGPSILRIQQVVRGDSAAYFCASSPGTGWAFFGQGTRLTVV.

This chain connects TRBV7-9 to TRBJ2-5, with TRBD1 matching 9 bases. V lost 2 bases, J lost 5 bases, and 6 bases stayed unmatched. The CDR3 spans 15 residues. CDR1 SEHNR and CDR2 FQNEAQ come from the germline V gene (reference sequence). The CDR3 protein is CASSLPQGAGETQYF. In DNA, the CDR3 is TGTGCCAGCAGCTTACCACAGGGGGCCGGGGAGACCCAGTACTTC.

The chain is built from TRBV11-2 and TRBJ2-7; 8 bases line up with TRBD2. V was pared by 4 bases and J by 0 bases, with 17 bases of the junction left unmatched. CDR3 size: 19 residues. In germline, CDR1 is SGHAT, CDR2 FQNNGV. The CDR3 region has the DNA TGTGCCAGCAGCTATACCGGGACTAGAGGCCTTCTTAGCTCCTACGAGCAGTACTTC. It yields the protein CASSYTGTRGLLSSYEQYF.

The chain joins TRBV28 to TRBJ1-2, with 7 bases fitting TRBD1. Trimming cost V 0 bases and J 12 bases; bases outside gene matches: 4. Per germline, CDR1 MDHEN and CDR2 SYDVKM. This CDR3 comprises 12 residues. This CDR3 reads CASSLWAGGDTF. Here the CDR3 DNA reads TGTGCCAGCAGTTTATGGGCAGGGGGAGACACCTTC.

This sequence joins TRBV5-1 and TRBJ2-5, with a tentative D call TRBD1 (5 bases). Per the germline V gene, CDR1 is SGHRS and CDR2 is YFSETQ. The V end lost 0 bases, the J end lost 5 bases, and 11 bases lay between the germline ends. The CDR3 runs to 14 residues. CDR3 nucleotide sequence: TGCGCCAGCAGCTTGGGAAGGGGTAGGGAGACCCAGTACTTC. Amino acids: CASSLGRGRETQYF.

This chain uses TRBV29-1 with TRBJ1-2, with 7 positions matching TRBD1. Germline values: CDR1 SQVTM, CDR2 ANQGSEA. The V and J ends lost 3 bases and 4 bases, in that order; junction bases with no gene match: 11. The CDR3 is 15 amino acids. The CDR3 nucleotides are TGCAGCGTTGACCAAACCCAGGGGGACGCCTATGGCTACACCTTC. Translating it yields CSVDQTQGDAYGYTF.

V is TRBV11-2 and J is TRBJ2-2; no clear D. V lost 3 bases, J lost 3 bases, and 14 bases lay in between. The CDR3 has 16 residues. Germline loops: CDR1 SGHAT, CDR2 FQNNGV. The CDR3 sequence: CASSFHDRGDTGELFF. CDR3 DNA sequence: TGTGCCAGCAGCTTTCACGACCGAGGTGACACCGGGGAGCTGTTTTTT.

The chain carries TRBV5-1 and TRBJ2-6; the match to TRBD1 covers 9 bases. CDR3 size: 16 residues. CDR1 and CDR2 (germline): SGHRS, YFSETQ. The trim removed 3 bases at V and 4 bases at J, leaving 5 bases unmatched. This chain's CDR3 is CASSYGQGMGANVLTF. CDR3 nucleotides: TGCGCCAGCAGCTATGGACAGGGGATGGGGGCCAACGTCCTGACTTTC.

This clone was seen once. The CDR3 sequence: CASRPDKSSGNTIYF. CDR3 nucleotide sequence: TGTGCCAGCAGACCTGACAAGAGCTCTGGAAACACCATATATTTT. The chain uses TRBV6-6 and TRBJ1-3, with no clear D. The CDR3 extends over 15 amino acids. Germline CDR1 and CDR2: MNHNY and SVGAGI (reference sequence). The ends were cut back, 6 bases at V and 0 bases at J, with 12 bases in the middle.

J is TRBJ2-3 and V is TRBV28, with D perhaps TRBD2 (5 bases). Between the trimmed V and J ends, which lost 3 bases and 0 bases, there was a span of 7 bases. Germline values: CDR1 MDHEN, CDR2 SYDVKM. There are 14 residues in the CDR3. The CDR3, as DNA: TGTGCCAGCAGTTTCCCGGGGAGCACAGATACGCAGTATTTT. Amino acids: CASSFPGSTDTQYF. Variable domain in full (rest from reference TRBV28 and TRBJ2-3): DVKVTQSSRYLVKRTGEKVFLECVQDMDHENMFWYRQDPGLGLRLIYFSYDVKMKEKGDIPEGYSVSREKKERFSLILESASTNQTSMYLCASSFPGSTDTQYFGPGTRLTVL.

This clone has a single count. V is TRBV2 and J is TRBJ2-3, with 7 bases aligning to TRBD2. The CDR3 extends over 16 amino acids. V was clipped by 5 bases and J by 10 bases; unmatched bases: 18. The germline gives CDR1 SNHLY, CDR2 FYNNEI. Here the CDR3 reads CASSLGGTSAPPSQYF. For the CDR3, the DNA is TGTGCCAGCAGTTTAGGTGGTACTAGCGCGCCCCCTTCGCAGTATTTT.

This clone was recorded a few times. CDR3 amino acids: CASSRGGTSGPGEQFF. The CDR3 region has the DNA TGTGCCAGCAGCCGAGGAGGGACTAGCGGGCCTGGTGAGCAGTTCTTC. The V and J genes are TRBV7-2 and TRBJ2-1, with 12 bases aligning to TRBD2. The CDR3 loop spans 16 amino acids. The germline V gene has CDR1 SGHTA and CDR2 FQGNSA. The trim removed 5 bases at V and 9 bases at J, leaving 11 bases unmatched.